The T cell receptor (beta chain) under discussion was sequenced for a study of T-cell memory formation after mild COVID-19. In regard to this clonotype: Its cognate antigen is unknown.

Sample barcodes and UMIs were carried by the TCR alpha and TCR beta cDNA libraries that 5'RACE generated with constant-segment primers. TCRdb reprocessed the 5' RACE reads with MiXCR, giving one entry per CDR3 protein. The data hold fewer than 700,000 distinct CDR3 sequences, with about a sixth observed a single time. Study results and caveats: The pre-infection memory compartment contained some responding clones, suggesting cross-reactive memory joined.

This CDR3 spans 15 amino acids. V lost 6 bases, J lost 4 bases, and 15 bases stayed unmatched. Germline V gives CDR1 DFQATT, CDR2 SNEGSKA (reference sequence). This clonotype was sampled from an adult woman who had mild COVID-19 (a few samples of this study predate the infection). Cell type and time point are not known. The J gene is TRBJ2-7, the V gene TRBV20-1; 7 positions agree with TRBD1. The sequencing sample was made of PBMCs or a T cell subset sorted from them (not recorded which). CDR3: CSAEQGQGEFYEQYF. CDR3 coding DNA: TGCAGTGCCGAGCAAGGGCAGGGGGAATTTTACGAGCAGTACTTC.